This is a list of T cell receptor beta chains from one sample in a study of T cell changes during pregnancy in multiple sclerosis. This table comes from immunoSEQ multiplex PCR, and its TCRdb copy is limited to in-frame clones, with some not included. Among some 40,000 clones, around 89% were seen once, and the ten largest hold around 0.49%. The sequencing used CD4+ T cells from peripheral blood mononuclear cells, collected in the first trimester of pregnancy. Receptors originate from a female donor with multiple sclerosis, enrolled in a pregnancy study. Both conserved end residues are part of each CDR3. Fields, in order: D gene, clone size, J gene, V gene, CDR3 protein, CDR3 DNA. The D gene is left open where the match is weak. Clone size is not always given. Where it is, it says once, few, many or a class for expanded clones.

D gene: TRBD1; clone size: NA; J gene: TRBJ2-7; V gene: TRBV10-3; CDR3 protein: CAISLGQPNEQYF; CDR3 DNA: TGTGCCATCAGTTTGGGACAGCCCAACGAGCAGTACTTC
D gene: NA; clone size: NA; J gene: TRBJ1-1; V gene: TRBV11-2; CDR3 protein: CASSLEQGNTEAFF; CDR3 DNA: TGTGCCAGCAGCTTAGAACAGGGTAACACTGAAGCTTTCTTT
D gene: NA; clone size: NA; J gene: TRBJ1-1; V gene: TRBV18; CDR3 protein: CASSLGVTEAFF; CDR3 DNA: TGTGCCAGCTCACTAGGGGTGACTGAAGCTTTCTTT
D gene: TRBD1; clone size: NA; J gene: TRBJ1-2; V gene: TRBV6-5; CDR3 protein: CASSYADRAGGYTF; CDR3 DNA: TGTGCCAGCAGTTACGCCGACAGGGCAGGTGGCTACACCTTC
D gene: TRBD1; clone size: NA; J gene: TRBJ2-3; V gene: TRBV11-2; CDR3 protein: CASSGRQGVNRDTQYF; CDR3 DNA: TGTGCCAGCAGCGGACGACAGGGCGTAAATCGGGATACGCAGTATTTT
D gene: TRBD1; clone size: NA; J gene: TRBJ2-1; V gene: TRBV5-4; CDR3 protein: CASSLGRGEQFF; CDR3 DNA: TGTGCCAGCAGCTTGGGCAGGGGGGAGCAGTTCTTC
D gene: NA; clone size: NA; J gene: TRBJ2-6; V gene: TRBV30; CDR3 protein: CALSSSGANVLTF; CDR3 DNA: TGTGCCTTATCCAGCTCTGGGGCCAACGTCCTGACTTTC
D gene: TRBD1; clone size: NA; J gene: TRBJ1-1; V gene: TRBV18; CDR3 protein: CASSPGTGGYTEAFF; CDR3 DNA: TGTGCCAGCTCACCTGGGACAGGTGGTTACACTGAAGCTTTCTTT
D gene: NA; clone size: NA; J gene: TRBJ1-1; V gene: TRBV7-9; CDR3 protein: CASRLSTEAFF; CDR3 DNA: TGTGCCAGCAGATTATCTACTGAAGCTTTCTTT
D gene: NA; clone size: NA; J gene: TRBJ2-7; V gene: TRBV2; CDR3 protein: CASSEQGDLSYEQYF; CDR3 DNA: TGTGCCAGCAGTGAACAAGGGGACTTAAGCTACGAGCAGTACTTC
D gene: TRBD2; clone size: NA; J gene: TRBJ2-3; V gene: TRBV5-4; CDR3 protein: CASSFRLAERPTDTQYF; CDR3 DNA: TGTGCCAGCAGCTTTAGACTAGCGGAAAGGCCCACAGATACGCAGTATTTT
D gene: TRBD1; clone size: NA; J gene: TRBJ1-2; V gene: TRBV7-9; CDR3 protein: CASSFPTSGTGGILAGYTF; CDR3 DNA: TGTGCCAGCAGCTTCCCCACTTCCGGGACAGGGGGCATCCTGGCTGGCTACACCTTC
D gene: TRBD2; clone size: NA; J gene: TRBJ2-1; V gene: TRBV27; CDR3 protein: CASSSRPPLPGGDNEQFF; CDR3 DNA: TGTGCCAGCAGTTCCCGGCCCCCTCTACCGGGGGGGGACAATGAGCAGTTCTTC
D gene: TRBD1; clone size: once; J gene: TRBJ1-2; V gene: TRBV27; CDR3 protein: CASSFSPPRGRFGYTF; CDR3 DNA: TGTGCCAGCAGTTTTTCTCCGCCCAGGGGGCGTTTTGGCTACACCTTC
D gene: TRBD2; clone size: NA; J gene: TRBJ2-3; V gene: TRBV29-1; CDR3 protein: CSVEPPGGWGTDTQYF; CDR3 DNA: TGCAGCGTTGAACCCCCCGGGGGGTGGGGCACAGATACGCAGTATTTT
D gene: TRBD1; clone size: NA; J gene: TRBJ1-2; V gene: TRBV30; CDR3 protein: CAWGTGFGYTF; CDR3 DNA: TGTGCCTGGGGGACAGGGTTTGGCTACACCTTC
D gene: NA; clone size: once; J gene: TRBJ2-7; V gene: TRBV7-8; CDR3 protein: CASSSLPVAAYEQYF; CDR3 DNA: TGTGCCAGCAGCTCCTTGCCGGTAGCGGCCTACGAGCAGTACTTC
D gene: TRBD1; clone size: once; J gene: TRBJ1-2; V gene: TRBV30; CDR3 protein: CACSKQGAGGYTF; CDR3 DNA: TGTGCCTGTTCCAAACAGGGGGCAGGTGGCTACACCTTC
D gene: TRBD1; clone size: NA; J gene: TRBJ1-5; V gene: TRBV28; CDR3 protein: CASSLLVAGTVRKILVWPQHF; CDR3 DNA: TGTGCCAGCAGTTTACTTGTAGCGGGGACAGTGAGAAAAATACTGGTTTGGCCCCAGCATTTT
D gene: TRBD2; clone size: NA; J gene: TRBJ2-3; V gene: TRBV6-1; CDR3 protein: CASSEGTSGGRTDTQYF; CDR3 DNA: TGTGCCAGCAGTGAAGGAACTAGCGGGGGACGGACAGATACGCAGTATTTT
D gene: NA; clone size: NA; J gene: TRBJ2-6; V gene: TRBV6-6; CDR3 protein: CASSYSQVSGANVLTF; CDR3 DNA: TGTGCCAGCAGTTACTCACAGGTATCTGGGGCCAACGTCCTGACTTTC
D gene: TRBD2; clone size: NA; J gene: TRBJ2-1; V gene: TRBV6-6; CDR3 protein: CASSYSSGGNEQFF; CDR3 DNA: TGTGCCAGCAGTTACTCGTCGGGGGGTAATGAGCAGTTCTTC
D gene: TRBD1; clone size: once; J gene: TRBJ2-7; V gene: TRBV18; CDR3 protein: CASSLGTGAAYEQYF; CDR3 DNA: TGTGCCAGCTCACTTGGGACAGGAGCAGCCTACGAGCAGTACTTC
D gene: TRBD2; clone size: NA; J gene: TRBJ2-3; V gene: TRBV2; CDR3 protein: CASGREGGPDTQYF; CDR3 DNA: TGTGCCAGCGGGAGGGAGGGTGGGCCAGATACGCAGTATTTT
D gene: NA; clone size: few; J gene: TRBJ1-2; V gene: TRBV10-1; CDR3 protein: CASSESPAQGGYTF; CDR3 DNA: TGCGCCAGCAGTGAGAGCCCAGCCCAGGGTGGCTACACCTTC
D gene: NA; clone size: NA; J gene: TRBJ2-5; V gene: TRBV7-6; CDR3 protein: CASSLRQETQYF; CDR3 DNA: TGTGCCAGCAGCTTACGCCAAGAGACCCAGTACTTC
D gene: NA; clone size: NA; J gene: TRBJ1-1; V gene: TRBV5-1; CDR3 protein: CASSLDSPREAFF; CDR3 DNA: TGCGCCAGCAGCTTGGATTCCCCCAGGGAAGCTTTCTTT
D gene: TRBD2; clone size: NA; J gene: TRBJ2-7; V gene: TRBV4-2; CDR3 protein: CASSQDRNSGGSVSYEQYF; CDR3 DNA: TGTGCCAGCAGCCAAGATAGAAATAGCGGGGGATCCGTTTCCTACGAGCAGTACTTC
D gene: NA; clone size: NA; J gene: TRBJ2-4; V gene: TRBV2; CDR3 protein: CASSESNRPPKNIQYF; CDR3 DNA: TGTGCCAGCAGTGAAAGCAACAGGCCCCCCAAAAACATTCAGTACTTC
D gene: NA; clone size: NA; J gene: TRBJ1-5; V gene: TRBV27; CDR3 protein: CATQTGNQPQHF; CDR3 DNA: TGTGCCACCCAAACAGGGAATCAGCCCCAGCATTTT
D gene: NA; clone size: NA; J gene: TRBJ2-3; V gene: TRBV10-3; CDR3 protein: CAIKLQGGSTDTQYF; CDR3 DNA: TGTGCCATCAAACTACAGGGGGGGAGCACAGATACGCAGTATTTT
D gene: TRBD1; clone size: NA; J gene: TRBJ2-2; V gene: TRBV6-5; CDR3 protein: CASSYALTGFIGELFF; CDR3 DNA: TGTGCCAGCAGTTACGCCCTGACAGGGTTTATCGGGGAGCTGTTTTTT
D gene: TRBD1; clone size: NA; J gene: TRBJ1-4; V gene: TRBV30; CDR3 protein: CAWSTQGAGGEKLFF; CDR3 DNA: TGTGCCTGGAGTACACAGGGGGCTGGGGGTGAAAAACTGTTTTTT
D gene: NA; clone size: few; J gene: TRBJ1-5; V gene: TRBV6-1; CDR3 protein: CASSDRRQWYSNQPQHF; CDR3 DNA: TGTGCCAGCAGTGACCGCCGCCAGTGGTATAGCAATCAGCCCCAGCATTTT
D gene: NA; clone size: few; J gene: TRBJ1-6; V gene: TRBV14; CDR3 protein: CASSQQGNRSPLHF; CDR3 DNA: TGTGCCAGCAGCCAACAGGGGAATAGGTCACCCCTCCACTTT
D gene: TRBD1; clone size: NA; J gene: TRBJ1-3; V gene: TRBV5-1; CDR3 protein: CASSGQGAGNTIYF; CDR3 DNA: TGCGCCAGCAGCGGACAGGGGGCTGGAAACACCATATATTTT
D gene: TRBD1; clone size: NA; J gene: TRBJ1-4; V gene: TRBV7-9; CDR3 protein: CASSSVIFRQGTHNEKLFF; CDR3 DNA: TGTGCCAGCAGCTCCGTCATCTTCCGACAGGGGACTCATAATGAAAAACTGTTTTTT
D gene: NA; clone size: once; J gene: TRBJ2-7; V gene: TRBV6-5; CDR3 protein: CASSYSNPGRNEQYF; CDR3 DNA: TGTGCCAGCAGTTACTCGAATCCAGGGCGCAACGAGCAGTACTTC
D gene: NA; clone size: NA; J gene: TRBJ2-5; V gene: TRBV28; CDR3 protein: CASSGRSGFQETQYF; CDR3 DNA: TGTGCCAGCAGTGGAAGAAGCGGCTTCCAAGAGACCCAGTACTTC
D gene: TRBD1; clone size: NA; J gene: TRBJ2-6; V gene: TRBV29-1; CDR3 protein: CSVTLTGDVSGANVLTF; CDR3 DNA: TGCAGCGTTACCCTGACAGGGGACGTCTCTGGGGCCAACGTCCTGACTTTC
D gene: TRBD1; clone size: NA; J gene: TRBJ2-7; V gene: TRBV2; CDR3 protein: CATGQGPVWNEQYF; CDR3 DNA: TGTGCCACGGGACAGGGACCCGTCTGGAACGAGCAGTACTTC
D gene: TRBD2; clone size: NA; J gene: TRBJ2-1; V gene: TRBV2; CDR3 protein: CASSLAGNGNEQFF; CDR3 DNA: TGTGCCAGCAGCTTAGCGGGGAACGGGAATGAGCAGTTCTTC